The 16 T cell receptor beta chains below all came from one sample that was sequenced in a study of T cells in pancreatic ductal adenocarcinoma. No neoadjuvant therapy was given to the selected pancreatic ductal adenocarcinoma patients before their surgery. Sequencing was performed with immunoSEQ multiplex PCR; in TCRdb, only in-frame clones are kept and a portion is missing. The sample records some 4,300 clones, 65% to 80% being singletons. The source material was pancreatic tumor tissue. Source of these receptors: a human donor with pancreatic ductal adenocarcinoma. The donor label of this sample is uncertain.

In this sample, this clone turned up a few times. This chain connects TRBV9 to TRBJ2-3, with 10 bases fitting TRBD2. The V and J ends lost 5 bases and 3 bases, in that order; junction bases with no gene match: 6. The CDR3 has 15 residues. Germline-derived CDR1 and CDR2 are SGDLS and YYNGEE. The CDR3 bases are TGTGCCAGCAGGGAAGCGGGAGGGCCGACAGATACGCAGTATTTT. It is translated as CASREAGGPTDTQYF.

The chain has TRBV19 and TRBJ1-5; D gene unclear. The CDR3 totals 16 residues. CDR1 is LNHDA, CDR2 SQIVND, per germline (reference sequence). V was cut by 3 bases and J by 0 bases, with 12 bases left in between. CDR3 nucleotide sequence: TGTGCCAGTAGTATCGACCCACTCACTAGCAATCAGCCCCAGCATTTT. Protein sequence: CASSIDPLTSNQPQHF.

This chain links TRBV7-7 with TRBJ1-1, with D unclear. The CDR3 contains 13 residues. Germline V gene data show CDR1 as SSHAT and CDR2 as FNYEAQ (reference sequence). Trimming removed 1 base from V and 5 bases from J, with 8 bases in between. CDR3 DNA sequence: TGTGCCAGCAGCTTAGGGACTGGGACTGAAGCTTTCTTT. Protein product: CASSLGTGTEAFF.

Only a few counts were recorded for this clone. The chain uses TRBV9 and TRBJ1-2; D gene uncertain. Deletions cut 0 bases from V and 0 bases from J, with 6 bases between. The CDR3 consists of 14 residues. Germline lookup yields CDR1 SGDLS and CDR2 YYNGEE. CDR3 sequence reads: CASSVGVANYGYTF. As DNA, the CDR3 is TGTGCCAGCAGCGTAGGGGTAGCTAACTATGGCTACACCTTC.

This rearrangement joins TRBV19 to TRBJ2-6, with D perhaps assigned TRBD1 or TRBD2 (5 bases each). The CDR3 sequence is 18 residues long. With 3 bases removed from V and 1 base from J, the gap between germline ends came to 16 bases. Germline V gene lookup returns CDR1 LNHDA and CDR2 SQIVND (reference sequence). The CDR3 DNA reads TGTGCCAGTAGTATTAAAGCAGGGTGGGAGTCTGGGGCCAACGTCCTGACTTTC. It yields the protein CASSIKAGWESGANVLTF.

This chain connects TRBV6-1 to TRBJ2-1; 9 nucleotides line up with TRBD1. V shed 0 bases and J 6 bases; nucleotides not matched to a gene: 6. CDR1 is MNHNS, CDR2 SASEGT, per germline. The CDR3 consists of 16 residues. Here the CDR3 DNA reads TGTGCCAGCAGTGAAGCCCTGGGACAGGGCCTCAATGAGCAGTTCTTC. Translated, it gives CASSEALGQGLNEQFF.

The J gene is TRBJ2-1, the V gene TRBV12-2; the table's D gene call, TRBD2, was not cross checked with the DNA. TRBV12-2 has pseudogene status. The CDR3 loop spans 18 amino acids. CDR3 residues: CASRLALDQSGFNNEQFF. CDR3 coding DNA: TGTGCAAGTCGCTTAGCCCTGGACCAAAGCGGGTTCAACAATGAGCAGTTCTTC.

This clone has a handful of counts. The rearrangement uses TRBV6-6 and TRBJ1-1; the match to TRBD1 covers 8 bases. The CDR3 consists of 15 residues. The V and J ends lost 5 bases and 0 bases, in that order; junction bases with no gene match: 5. Germline CDR1 reads MNHNY; CDR2 reads SVGAGI (reference sequence). In DNA, the CDR3 is TGTGCCAGCAGTAGTCCGGGACAGGTGAACACTGAAGCTTTCTTT. It specifies CASSSPGQVNTEAFF.

V usage is TRBV21-1 and J usage is TRBJ2-5; the table gives TRBD2 as D, unverified against the DNA. TRBV21-1 is labeled a pseudogene. The CDR3 is made up of 19 amino acids. The CDR3 region has the DNA TGTGCCAGCAGCAAAGCCCCGGGACTAGCGGGAGGGCCCCAAGAGACCCAGTACTTC. Residues: CASSKAPGLAGGPQETQYF.

The J gene is TRBJ1-2, the V gene TRBV5-6; the D gene is possibly TRBD1 (5 bases). The CDR3 consists of 13 residues. CDR1 and CDR2 from the germline V gene are SGHDT and YYEEEE. V dropped 2 bases and J dropped 2 bases, with 7 bases sitting between them. CDR3 coding DNA: TGTGCCAGCAGCTTTGGACAAAACTATGGCTACACCTTC. Translating gives CASSFGQNYGYTF.

The chain couples TRBV5-1 to TRBJ2-5; D possibly uses TRBD1 or TRBD2 (5 bases each). There are 15 residues in the CDR3. The germline V and J ends were trimmed by 0 bases and 2 bases, with 11 bases remaining between them. The germline CDR1 and CDR2 sequences are SGHRS and YFSETQ. The CDR3 DNA reads as TGCGCCAGCAGCTTGGCCCTGGGGGAACAAGAGACCCAGTACTTC. Protein: CASSLALGEQETQYF.

The genes are TRBV27 and TRBJ1-2; D is perhaps TRBD1 (6 bases). This CDR3 is built from 13 residues. CDR1 and CDR2 (germline): MNHEY, SMNVEV (reference sequence). The V gene lost 2 bases and the J gene lost 5 bases, with 9 bases spanning the gap. Written as DNA, the CDR3 is TGTGCCAGCAGTTTAGGGACACGGTATGGCTACACCTTC. Its protein product is CASSLGTRYGYTF.

The gene calls are TRBV4-2 and TRBJ2-3, with a weak D call TRBD2 (6 bases). This CDR3 contains 14 residues. Per germline, CDR1 LGHNA and CDR2 YNFKEQ. The V end was cut by 4 bases, the J end by 7 bases, with 15 bases between. The CDR3 coding sequence is TGTGCCAGCAGCCTTTCCGGGAGCCGGAATACGCAGTATTTT. Encoded protein: CASSLSGSRNTQYF.

This clone came up once. The gene calls are TRBV7-2 and TRBJ1-2; 9 bases fit TRBD1. Germline lookup yields CDR1 SGHTA and CDR2 FQGNSA. Losses at the gene ends were 0 bases for V and 0 bases for J; bases not matched to a gene: 2. This CDR3 comprises 16 residues. CDR3 coding DNA: TGTGCCAGCAGCTTAGCCCGGGACAGGGCTAACTATGGCTACACCTTC. It encodes CASSLARDRANYGYTF.

This clone is large (0.1 to 1%) in the sample. The chain uses TRBV7-2 and TRBJ2-7; 7 bases align to TRBD2. Germline V gene data show CDR1 as SGHTA and CDR2 as FQGNSA. J was trimmed by 2 bases and V by 1 base; bases with no gene match: 8. The CDR3 runs to 16 residues. The CDR3 protein is CASSLVVSGFPYEQYF. CDR3 sequence (DNA): TGTGCCAGCAGCTTAGTGGTTAGCGGGTTCCCCTACGAGCAGTACTTC. Complete variable domain (other parts from reference TRBV7-2 and TRBJ2-7): GAGVSQSPSNKVTEKGKDVELRCDPISGHTALYWYRQSLGQGLEFLIYFQGNSAPDKSGLPSDRFSAERTGGSVSTLTIQRTQQEDSAVYLCASSLVVSGFPYEQYFGPGTRLTVT.

This chain connects TRBV19 to TRBJ1-5, with a tentative D call TRBD1 (6 bases). Between the trimmed V and J ends, which lost 0 bases and 2 bases, there was a span of 20 bases. CDR1 is LNHDA, CDR2 SQIVND, per germline (reference sequence). CDR3 length equals 19 residues. CDR3 sequence (DNA): TGTGCCAGTAGTATAGATCGGGGAACAGGGAGAGGCGGCAATCAGCCCCAGCATTTT. Translation: CASSIDRGTGRGGNQPQHF. Full variable domain (rest looked up from reference TRBV19 and TRBJ1-5): DGGITQSPKYLFRKEGQNVTLSCEQNLNHDAMYWYRQDPGQGLRLIYYSQIVNDFQKGDIAEGYSVSREKKESFPLTVTSAQKNPTAFYLCASSIDRGTGRGGNQPQHFGDGTRLSIL.